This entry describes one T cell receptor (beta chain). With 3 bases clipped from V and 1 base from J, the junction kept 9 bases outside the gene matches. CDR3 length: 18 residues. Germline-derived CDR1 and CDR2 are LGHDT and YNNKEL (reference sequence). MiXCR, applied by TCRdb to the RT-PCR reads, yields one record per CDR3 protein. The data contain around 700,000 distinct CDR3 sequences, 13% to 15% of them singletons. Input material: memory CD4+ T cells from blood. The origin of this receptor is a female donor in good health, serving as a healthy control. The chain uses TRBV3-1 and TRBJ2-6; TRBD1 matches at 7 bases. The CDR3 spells CASSQMRGLCSGANVLTF. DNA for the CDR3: TGTGCCAGCAGCCAGATGAGGGGGCTGTGTTCTGGGGCCAACGTCCTGACTTTC.